The 21 T cell receptor beta chains below come from one sample, sequenced in a study of CD8 T cells in ankylosing spondylitis. Points from the study as a whole: What seemed typical of ankylosing spondylitis blood was a TCR beta motif built from under 10 highly homologous variants.

Each CDR3 protein is one row after TCRdb ran MiXCR on the 5' RACE reads. The sample shows around 430,000 distinct CDR3 sequences, over 15% of them seen only once. These receptors' antigens are unknown. Input material: blood, either unsorted or a sorted T cell fraction (not recorded which). Receptors originate from a male donor with ankylosing spondylitis.

The table lists this clonotype with a few counts. The rearrangement joins TRBV3-1 to TRBJ1-1; D is unclear. V was shortened by 5 bases and J by 6 bases, with 13 bases between the two germline ends. The CDR3 has 13 residues. The germline gives CDR1 LGHDT, CDR2 YNNKEL (reference sequence). The CDR3 DNA reads TGTGCCAGCAGCTATTGGACTGGGCCTGAAGCTTTCTTT. Translation: CASSYWTGPEAFF.

This chain joins TRBV6-5 and TRBJ1-6; no clear D. Germline V CDR1 and CDR2: MNHEY, SVGAGI. Trimming removed 5 bases from V and 6 bases from J, with 11 bases in between. The CDR3 contains 14 residues. CDR3 DNA sequence: TGTGCCAGCAGTAACGGGCTGTTTAATTCACCCCTCCACTTT. Its translation: CASSNGLFNSPLHF.

This clonotype has more than one count but fewer than ten. The J gene is TRBJ2-7, the V gene TRBV25-1; D uncertain. Germline V gene data show CDR1 as MGHDK and CDR2 as SYGVNS. The V gene lost 11 bases and the J gene lost 3 bases, with 17 bases spanning the gap. The CDR3 has 13 residues. CDR3: CACQSRAHYEQYF. CDR3 nucleotide sequence: TGTGCCTGCCAGTCTCGGGCACACTACGAGCAGTACTTC.

This sequence joins TRBV6-5 and TRBJ1-1; D uncertain. Germline assignment: CDR1 MNHEY and CDR2 SVGAGI. The CDR3 runs 12 residues. Trimming pared 6 bases from V and 1 base from J, leaving 6 bases between. As DNA, the CDR3 is TGTGCCAGCAGAAGACCGAACACTGAAGCTTTCTTT. Amino acid sequence: CASRRPNTEAFF.

This clonotype has only a few counts. V and J are TRBV7-8 and TRBJ2-1; TRBD2 is a possible D gene (7 bases). Trimming left V 2 bases short and J 5 bases short, with 16 bases between. CDR1 SGHVS and CDR2 FQNEAQ come from the germline V gene. This CDR3 is 16 amino acids long. The DNA of the CDR3 is TGTGCCAGCAGCTTAAGGGGGGGAGTGCTGGACAATGAGCAGTTCTTC. Its translation: CASSLRGGVLDNEQFF.

Only a few counts were recorded for this clonotype. The rearrangement joins TRBV5-5 to TRBJ2-1, with D uncertain. Trimming pared 0 bases from V and 6 bases from J, leaving 7 bases between. This CDR3 comprises 13 residues. Germline lookup yields CDR1 SGHKS and CDR2 YYEKEE (reference sequence). The CDR3 nucleotides are TGTGCCAGCAGCTTGGTGGCACCCAATGAGCAGTTCTTC. Translation gives CASSLVAPNEQFF. Complete variable domain (other parts from reference TRBV5-5 and TRBJ2-1): DAGVTQSPTHLIKTRGQQVTLRCSPISGHKSVSWYQQVLGQGPQFIFQYYEKEERGRGNFPDRFSARQFPNYSSELNVNALLLGDSALYLCASSLVAPNEQFFGPGTRLTVL.

This clonotype was seen a handful of times. The chain recombines TRBV6-5 with TRBJ1-5; the match to TRBD1 covers 8 bases. With 2 bases clipped from V and 2 bases from J, the junction kept 11 bases outside the gene matches. Germline V lookup: CDR1 MNHEY, CDR2 SVGAGI. The CDR3 runs 18 residues. CDR3 sequence (DNA): TGTGCCAGCAGTTACAAAGGTGGACAGGGTAGCGGCAATCAGCCCCAGCATTTT. Protein product: CASSYKGGQGSGNQPQHF.

This clonotype appeared a few times. This sequence joins TRBV2 and TRBJ1-2; 9 bases line up with TRBD1. After removal of 5 bases from V and 4 bases from J, the junction contained 5 bases not matched to a gene. This CDR3 contains 14 residues. Germline CDR1 is SNHLY and CDR2 is FYNNEI. CDR3 nucleotide sequence: TGTGCCAGCAGTCCCGGGACAGGGCTCTATGGCTACACCTTC. It translates to CASSPGTGLYGYTF.

This clonotype showed up just a few times. The chain has TRBV2 and TRBJ1-2; 12 bases map to TRBD1. CDR3 length: 15 amino acids. Germline V gene sequence: CDR1 SNHLY, CDR2 FYNNEI. V shed 4 bases and J 4 bases; nucleotides not matched to a gene: 4. CDR3 sequence reads: CASSAGTGGGYGYTF. Written as DNA, the CDR3 is TGTGCCAGCAGTGCCGGGACAGGGGGCGGCTATGGCTACACCTTC.

This clonotype was observed at least ten times. The chain is built from TRBV7-2 and TRBJ2-3; 7 bases are shared with TRBD2. This CDR3 region has 15 residues. With V trimmed by 5 bases and J by 3 bases, 8 bases remained unmatched. Per the germline V gene, CDR1 is SGHTA and CDR2 is FQGNSA. CDR3 in DNA: TGTGCCAGCAGCCCAAGACTAGCAGCTACAGATACGCAGTATTTT. Translation gives CASSPRLAATDTQYF. Together with reference TRBV7-2 and TRBJ2-3, the CDR3 gives the full variable domain: GAGVSQSPSNKVTEKGKDVELRCDPISGHTALYWYRQSLGQGLEFLIYFQGNSAPDKSGLPSDRFSAERTGGSVSTLTIQRTQQEDSAVYLCASSPRLAATDTQYFGPGTRLTVL.

Only a few counts were recorded for this clonotype. It is unclear where the CDR3 begins or ends on the DNA, so no DNA is shown, and the CDR3 is as TCRdb lists it. J is TRBJ2-7 and V is TRBV28; the table calls TRBD2, which could not be checked here. Germline V gene sequence: CDR1 MDHEN, CDR2 SYDVKM. The CDR3 contains 15 residues when both ends are counted. CDR3 in amino acids: CASSSYVGSGAREYF.

The chain couples TRBV5-1 to TRBJ2-1; 8 nucleotides align to TRBD2. With 5 bases clipped from V and 5 bases from J, the junction kept 12 bases outside the gene matches. This CDR3 comprises 16 residues. The V gene's germline CDR1 is SGHRS and CDR2 YFSETQ. The CDR3 DNA reads TGCGCCAGCAGGTCATTTTTACGGGGGGGAGACAATGAGCAGTTCTTC. This sequence encodes CASRSFLRGGDNEQFF.

This chain joins TRBV12-3 or TRBV12-4 and TRBJ1-6; the match to TRBD1 covers 8 bases. The J segment lost 9 bases and the V segment lost 6 bases, leaving 10 bases of the junction unmatched. The CDR3 covers 15 residues. CDR3 in amino acids: CASSYEGTGPSPLHF. The CDR3 bases are TGTGCCAGCAGCTATGAGGGGACAGGACCTTCACCCCTCCACTTT.

This clonotype was found once. CDR3 residues: CASSPSPGTNSYEQYF. DNA for the CDR3: TGCGCCAGCAGCCCCTCTCCTGGCACCAACTCCTACGAGCAGTACTTC. The chain employs TRBV5-1 and TRBJ2-7; D not certain. The CDR3 sequence is 16 residues long. CDR1 and CDR2 from the germline V gene are SGHRS and YFSETQ. Deletions cut 4 bases from V and 0 bases from J, with 17 bases between.

The rearrangement uses TRBV5-1 and TRBJ1-1; 7 nucleotides agree with TRBD1. This CDR3 spans 16 amino acids. Germline V gene lookup returns CDR1 SGHRS and CDR2 YFSETQ. The junction had 9 bases not matched to a gene; V was cut back by 3 bases and J by 1 base. Written as DNA, the CDR3 is TGCGCCAGCAGCTCTCAGGGGGAAGTAACGAACACTGAAGCTTTCTTT. It codes for CASSSQGEVTNTEAFF.

The DNA of the CDR3 is TGTGCCAGCAGCTTAGCGGAATATTCACCCCTCCACTTT. Protein: CASSLAEYSPLHF. The chain has TRBV7-2 and TRBJ1-6; D unresolved. V was pared by 0 bases and J by 8 bases, with 5 bases between. Germline V gene lookup returns CDR1 SGHTA and CDR2 FQGNSA. The CDR3 runs to 13 residues.

This clonotype has only a few counts. V is TRBV30 and J is TRBJ1-3; D is ambiguous. Germline CDR1 and CDR2: GTSNPN and SVGIG (reference sequence). Trimming removed 3 bases from V and 0 bases from J, with 9 bases in between. This CDR3 contains 14 residues. The chain's CDR3 is CAWRRAFSGNTIYF. The CDR3 region has the DNA TGTGCCTGGAGGCGGGCATTCTCTGGAAACACCATATATTTT.

This sequence joins TRBV11-2 and TRBJ2-1; possible D gene TRBD1, 5 bases. This CDR3 contains 16 residues. Between the trimmed V and J ends, which lost 5 bases and 5 bases, there was a span of 19 bases. The germline V gene has CDR1 SGHAT and CDR2 FQNNGV. The CDR3 DNA follows: TGTGCCAGCAGCCTGGGGCCGTTTACAGTGGACAATGAGCAGTTCTTC. As protein: CASSLGPFTVDNEQFF.

This clonotype has a count of ten or more. The chain couples TRBV5-1 to TRBJ1-4; 12 positions agree with TRBD1. Germline trimming cut 2 bases from V and 8 bases from J; bases unmatched to any gene: 4. This CDR3 region has 15 residues. Germline V gene lookup returns CDR1 SGHRS and CDR2 YFSETQ. CDR3 coding DNA: TGCGCCAGCAGCTTCGCCGGGACAGGGGGCGAAAAACTGTTTTTT. This translates into CASSFAGTGGEKLFF.

V is TRBV30 and J is TRBJ1-2; D gene ambiguous. The CDR3 sequence is 13 residues long. V was pared by 2 bases and J by 2 bases, with 9 bases between. The germline gives CDR1 GTSNPN, CDR2 SVGIG (reference sequence). The CDR3: CAWSSQKNYGYTF. CDR3 bases: TGTGCCTGGAGTTCTCAGAAAAACTATGGCTACACCTTC.

The CDR3 nucleotides are TGTGCCAGCAGTGTGCTTCGACAGGGGAACACTGAAGCTTTCTTT. Encoded protein: CASSVLRQGNTEAFF. V and J are TRBV6-1 and TRBJ1-1; 7 bases map to TRBD1. The CDR3 sequence is 15 residues long. Unmatched junction bases numbered 6, after V lost 4 bases and J lost 1 base. Per germline, CDR1 MNHNS and CDR2 SASEGT.